These 17 T cell receptor beta chains originate from one sample sequenced in a study of T cell changes during pregnancy in multiple sclerosis (dated by TCRdb to between 2018 and 2021). Receptors were amplified or captured by the immunoSEQ multiplex PCR assay. TCRdb took over this immuneACCESS table, retaining in-frame rearrangements with V and J assigned. Such tables are incomplete; in checked studies, under half of the missing clones stem from an unresolved V gene, and the remainder is unexplained. This sample comprises around 50,000 clones, roughly 90% of them detected only once. Clones ranked in the top ten supply about 2% of the sample. Here the sequenced sample was peripheral blood, taken in the first trimester of pregnancy. All receptors come from a female donor with multiple sclerosis, enrolled in a pregnancy study.

The chain carries TRBV5-1 and TRBJ1-2; TRBD1 aligns across 8 bases. The germline gives CDR1 SGHRS, CDR2 YFSETQ. CDR3 size: 14 residues. J was trimmed by 6 bases and V by 0 bases; bases with no gene match: 4. In DNA form, the CDR3 reads TGCGCCAGCAGCTTGGGACAGGGGTCAGATGGCTACACCTTC. Its translation is CASSLGQGSDGYTF. The full variable domain, rest sourced from reference TRBV5-1 and TRBJ1-2, is KAGVTQTPRYLIKTRGQQVTLSCSPISGHRSVSWYQQTPGQGLQFLFEYFSETQRNKGNFPGRFSGRQFSNSRSEMNVSTLELGDSALYLCASSLGQGSDGYTFGSGTRLTVV.

The CDR3 sequence: CASSVVAERNTEAFF. The CDR3 DNA is TGTGCCAGCAGCGTAGTGGCCGAACGGAACACTGAAGCTTTCTTT. This chain uses TRBV9 with TRBJ1-1; D gene uncertain. The V gene lost 0 bases and the J gene lost 1 base, with 10 bases spanning the gap. The CDR3 has 15 residues. The germline CDR1 and CDR2 sequences are SGDLS and YYNGEE.

Turning to this clone: Being one base from a much bigger clone, this may be a read error. The chain is built from TRBV5-5 and TRBJ1-1; 7 bases line up with TRBD1. Trimming removed 5 bases from V and 1 base from J; junction bases left unmatched: 2. CDR1 is SGHKS and CDR2 is YYEKEE in the germline V gene (reference sequence). The CDR3 has 13 amino acids. CDR3 in amino acids: CASRGQPNTEAFF. Here the CDR3 DNA reads TGTGCCAGCAGGGGACAGCCGAACACTGAAGCTTTCTTT.

The genes are TRBV4-3 and TRBJ1-2; D is unclear. Germline V gives CDR1 LGHNA, CDR2 YSLEER. V lost 4 bases and J 3 bases, leaving 6 bases between the germline ends. CDR3 size: 12 residues. The CDR3 coding sequence is TGCGCCAGCAGCCGGGCCGACTATGGCTACACCTTC. Its translation: CASSRADYGYTF.

This sequence joins TRBV28 and TRBJ1-1; D might be TRBD1 (5 bases). The germline V and J ends were trimmed by 7 bases and 4 bases, with 16 bases remaining between them. CDR1 is MDHEN and CDR2 is SYDVKM in the germline V gene. CDR3 length equals 14 residues. The CDR3 protein is CASTGSGGFTEAFF. The CDR3 region has the DNA TGTGCCAGCACCGGATCGGGGGGTTTCACTGAAGCTTTCTTT.

This rearrangement joins TRBV7-2 to TRBJ1-1; 9 nucleotides agree with TRBD1. Germline V lookup: CDR1 SGHTA, CDR2 FQGNSA. Trimming cost V 5 bases and J 3 bases; bases outside gene matches: 7. The CDR3 has 15 residues. Here the CDR3 reads CASSPGTGSYTEAFF. CDR3 DNA sequence: TGTGCCAGCAGCCCAGGGACAGGGAGCTACACTGAAGCTTTCTTT.

The chain employs TRBV7-9 and TRBJ1-6; 7 bases fit TRBD1. The germline CDR1 and CDR2 sequences are SEHNR and FQNEAQ (reference sequence). Trimming at V came to 8 bases and at J to 2 bases, leaving 3 bases not matched to a gene. This CDR3 region has 14 residues. CDR3 loop: CASAGGPYNSPLHF. As DNA, the CDR3 is TGTGCCAGCGCAGGGGGACCCTATAATTCACCCCTCCACTTT.

Here the CDR3 DNA reads TGTGCCAGCAGGAGGGCCAGGAAAACAGATACGCAGTATTTT. It encodes CASRRARKTDTQYF. The chain joins TRBV13 to TRBJ2-3, with D perhaps matching TRBD2 (5 bases). This CDR3 spans 14 amino acids. Germline-derived CDR1 and CDR2 are PRHDT and FYEKMQ (reference sequence). V was shortened by 6 bases and J by 3 bases, with 13 bases between the two germline ends. The full variable domain, in which reference TRBV13 and TRBJ2-3 provide the parts outside the CDR3, is AAGVIQSPRHLIKEKRETATLKCYPIPRHDTVYWYQQGPGQDPQFLISFYEKMQSDKGSIPDRFSAQQFSDYHSELNMSSLELGDSALYFCASRRARKTDTQYFGPGTRLTVL.

The chain combines TRBV5-1 with TRBJ2-7; a weak D match, TRBD1 (5 bases). The CDR3 loop spans 15 amino acids. Trimming removed 1 base at V and 2 bases at J, with 13 bases between. Per germline, CDR1 SGHRS and CDR2 YFSETQ. The CDR3 protein is CASSLTAGITYEQYF. CDR3 nucleotides: TGCGCCAGCAGCTTGACGGCAGGGATTACCTACGAGCAGTACTTC.

This clone was detected only a few times. The V and J genes are TRBV7-6 and TRBJ1-2; no definite D call. V shed 2 bases and J shed 0 bases, with 10 bases lying between them. The CDR3 has 15 amino acids. Per germline, CDR1 SGHVS and CDR2 FNYEAQ. This CDR3 reads CASSLFSGANYGYTF. As DNA, the CDR3 is TGTGCCAGCAGCTTATTCTCTGGAGCTAACTATGGCTACACCTTC.

The V gene is TRBV30, the J gene TRBJ1-5; 9 nucleotides line up with TRBD1. With 0 bases clipped from V and 7 bases from J, the junction kept 10 bases outside the gene matches. Germline CDR1 is GTSNPN and CDR2 is SVGIG (reference sequence). CDR3 length: 16 amino acids. CDR3 protein: CAWSVPMDRGEQPQHF. The DNA of the CDR3 is TGTGCCTGGAGTGTACCGATGGACAGGGGTGAACAGCCCCAGCATTTT.

The chain couples TRBV4-3 to TRBJ1-2; possibly TRBD1 for D (6 bases). V lost 3 bases and J 8 bases, leaving 13 bases between the germline ends. This CDR3 comprises 13 residues. From germline, CDR1 is LGHNA and CDR2 YSLEER. CDR3 coding DNA: TGCGCCAGCAGCCACCCAATGACAGGCGGCTACACCTTC. It codes for CASSHPMTGGYTF.

The V gene is TRBV7-9, the J gene TRBJ2-3; D perhaps matches TRBD2 (5 bases). The germline V gene encodes CDR1 SEHNR and CDR2 FQNEAQ (reference sequence). The CDR3 totals 15 residues. Trimming cost V 4 bases and J 5 bases, with 16 bases left between them. CDR3 residues: CASSWQDGRGDTQYF. In nucleotides, the CDR3 is TGTGCCAGCAGCTGGCAGGACGGTCGGGGAGATACGCAGTATTTT.

The chain combines TRBV7-2 with TRBJ2-3, with 13 bases fitting TRBD2. The CDR3 covers 16 residues. Trimming cost V 3 bases and J 7 bases; bases outside gene matches: 7. Germline V lookup: CDR1 SGHTA, CDR2 FQGNSA. The CDR3 spells CASSLGTSGVEYTQYF. CDR3 in DNA: TGTGCCAGCAGCTTGGGGACTAGCGGGGTTGAATATACGCAGTATTTT.

V and J are TRBV4-1 and TRBJ2-7; 10 bases agree with TRBD2. After removal of 2 bases from V and 3 bases from J, the junction contained 10 bases not matched to a gene. Looked up from germline, CDR1 is MGHRA and CDR2 is YSYEKL. CDR3 size: 17 residues. In DNA form, the CDR3 reads TGCGCCAGCAGCCAAACGGGCCGGACTAGCGGCCTCTACGAGCAGTACTTC. It codes for CASSQTGRTSGLYEQYF.

The rearrangement uses TRBV7-9 and TRBJ1-2; D unresolved. This CDR3 is 12 amino acids long. Trimming cost V 5 bases and J 5 bases, with 9 bases left between them. The germline V gene has CDR1 SEHNR and CDR2 FQNEAQ (reference sequence). The CDR3 DNA reads TGTGCCAGCAGCCCGACGGGTTATGGCTACACCTTC. Protein: CASSPTGYGYTF.

The J gene is TRBJ1-3, the V gene TRBV5-1, with TRBD1 as a possible D gene (6 bases). The CDR3 is made up of 15 amino acids. The V gene lost 0 bases and the J gene lost 3 bases, with 10 bases spanning the gap. Germline V gene lookup returns CDR1 SGHRS and CDR2 YFSETQ. In nucleotides, the CDR3 is TGCGCCAGCAGCTTGGACGGCAGGGGTGGAAACACCATATATTTT. This translates into CASSLDGRGGNTIYF.